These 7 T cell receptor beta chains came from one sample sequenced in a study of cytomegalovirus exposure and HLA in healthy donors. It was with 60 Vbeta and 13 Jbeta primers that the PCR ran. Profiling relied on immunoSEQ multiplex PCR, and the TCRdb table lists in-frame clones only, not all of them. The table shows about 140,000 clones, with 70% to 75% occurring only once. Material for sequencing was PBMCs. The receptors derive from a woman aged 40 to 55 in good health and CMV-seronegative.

The CDR3 loop reads CSVAVQGLGYTF. As DNA, the CDR3 is TGCAGCGTTGCGGTTCAGGGGTTGGGCTACACCTTC. The chain links TRBV29-1 to TRBJ1-2; maybe TRBD1 (6 bases). Germline CDR1 reads SQVTM; CDR2 reads ANQGSEA. This CDR3 contains 12 residues. With 4 bases removed from V and 8 bases from J, the gap between germline ends came to 14 bases.

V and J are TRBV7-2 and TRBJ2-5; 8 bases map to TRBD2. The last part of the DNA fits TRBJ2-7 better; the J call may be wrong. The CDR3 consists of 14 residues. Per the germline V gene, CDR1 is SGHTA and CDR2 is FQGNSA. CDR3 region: CASSSGLGYYEQYF. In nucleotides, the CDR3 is TGTGCCAGCAGCTCGGGACTAGGATATTACGAGCAGTACTTC.

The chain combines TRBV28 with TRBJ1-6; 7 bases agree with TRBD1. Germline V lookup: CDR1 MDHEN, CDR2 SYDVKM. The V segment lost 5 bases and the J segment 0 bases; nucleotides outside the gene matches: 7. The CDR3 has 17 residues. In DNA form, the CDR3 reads TGTGCCAGCAGTGTGGGACAGTCGAGCTCCTATAATTCACCCCTCCACTTT. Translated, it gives CASSVGQSSSYNSPLHF.

CDR3 residues: CASSPPGGQANVLTF. In DNA form, the CDR3 reads TGTGCCAGCTCACCCCCCGGAGGGCAGGCCAACGTCCTGACTTTC. V usage is TRBV18 and J usage is TRBJ2-6; D might be TRBD2 (6 bases). The CDR3 contains 15 residues. CDR1 and CDR2 (germline): KGHSH, LQKENI. V gave up 3 bases and J gave up 6 bases, with 12 bases separating them.

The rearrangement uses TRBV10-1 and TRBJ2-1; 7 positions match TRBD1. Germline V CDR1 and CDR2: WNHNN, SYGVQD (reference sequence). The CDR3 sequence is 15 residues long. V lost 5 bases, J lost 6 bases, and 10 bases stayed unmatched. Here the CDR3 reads CASSPTGVAPNEQFF. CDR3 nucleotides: TGCGCCAGCAGTCCAACAGGGGTGGCCCCCAATGAGCAGTTCTTC.

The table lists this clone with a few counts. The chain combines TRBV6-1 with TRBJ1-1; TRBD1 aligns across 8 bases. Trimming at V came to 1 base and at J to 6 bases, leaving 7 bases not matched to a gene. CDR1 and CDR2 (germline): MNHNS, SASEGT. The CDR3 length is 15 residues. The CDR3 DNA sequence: TGTGCCAGCAGTGAAGAACCAGGGGGCATCGCTGAAGCTTTCTTT. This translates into CASSEEPGGIAEAFF.

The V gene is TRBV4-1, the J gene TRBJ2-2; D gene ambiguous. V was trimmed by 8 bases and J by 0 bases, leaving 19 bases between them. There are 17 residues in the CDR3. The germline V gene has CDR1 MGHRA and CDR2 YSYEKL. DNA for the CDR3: TGCGCCAGCCAGGAAGTTCACCTGTTCGCGAACACCGGGGAGCTGTTTTTT. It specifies CASQEVHLFANTGELFF.